The 18 T cell receptor beta chains below all came from one sample that was sequenced in a study of blood T cell repertoires in COVID-19. Method: immunoSEQ multiplex PCR; TCRdb's copy keeps in-frame clones and lacks some. In the table there are roughly 140,000 clones, approximately 87% of which are singletons. Sequenced material: PBMCs or T cells enriched from blood (not recorded which). These receptors were obtained from a man aged 55 to 70 who had recovered from COVID-19.

This sequence joins TRBV28 and TRBJ1-2, with no clear D. The germline gives CDR1 MDHEN, CDR2 SYDVKM. The V end was cut by 5 bases, the J end by 13 bases, with 11 bases between. CDR3 length: 10 residues. The CDR3 loop is CASSLGSLTF. The DNA of the CDR3 is TGTGCCAGCAGTCTCGGGTCCCTCACCTTC.

This rearrangement joins TRBV7-3 to TRBJ2-5; D perhaps matches TRBD1 (6 bases). V lost 5 bases to trimming and J lost 4 bases, with 17 bases between them. This CDR3 spans 15 amino acids. Germline lookup yields CDR1 SGHTA and CDR2 FQGTGA. The CDR3 loop reads CASSMGARSGETQYF. The CDR3 DNA is TGTGCCAGCAGCATGGGGGCTCGAAGTGGAGAGACCCAGTACTTC.

The chain recombines TRBV6-5 with TRBJ1-2, with 9 bases identical to TRBD1. The CDR3 sequence is 15 residues long. CDR1 is MNHEY, CDR2 SVGAGI, per germline. The junction had 15 bases not matched to a gene; V was cut back by 9 bases and J by 7 bases. Here the CDR3 DNA reads TGTGCCAGTCTTAACTACAGGGGGCCATCGGGTGGCTACACCTTC. Protein: CASLNYRGPSGGYTF.

This clone was detected only once. The rearrangement links TRBV2 to TRBJ1-4, with TRBD1 identical over 10 bases. This CDR3 is built from 15 residues. The ends lost 3 bases at V and 2 bases at J; junction bases unmatched: 0. Per germline, CDR1 SNHLY and CDR2 FYNNEI. The CDR3 spells CASSEDRGTNEKLFF. Here the CDR3 DNA reads TGTGCCAGCAGTGAGGACAGGGGGACTAATGAAAAACTGTTTTTT.

V is TRBV28 and J is TRBJ1-2; D is uncertain. CDR1 is MDHEN, CDR2 SYDVKM, per germline. V lost 3 bases to trimming and J lost 8 bases, with 13 bases between them. The CDR3 is made up of 13 amino acids. The CDR3: CASSFEVAQGYTF. In DNA, the CDR3 is TGTGCCAGCAGTTTTGAGGTGGCTCAGGGCTACACCTTC.

This clone was counted a single time. The gene calls are TRBV19 and TRBJ1-2, with D tentatively TRBD1 (5 bases). Trimming pared 8 bases from V and 8 bases from J, leaving 21 bases between. CDR3 length: 14 amino acids. CDR1 is LNHDA, CDR2 SQIVND, per germline (reference sequence). The CDR3 reads CASSSGHLSSGYTF. The CDR3 DNA reads TGTGCCAGTTCTTCCGGACACCTCTCGTCAGGCTACACCTTC.

This chain uses TRBV11-2 with TRBJ2-7, with 7 positions matching TRBD2. Germline-derived CDR1 and CDR2 are SGHAT and FQNNGV. Trimming cost V 5 bases and J 7 bases; bases outside gene matches: 14. The CDR3 runs to 15 residues. CDR3 protein: CASSRTSGDGREQYF. CDR3 bases: TGTGCCAGCAGCCGCACGAGCGGGGACGGTAGGGAGCAGTACTTC.

The V and J genes are TRBV27 and TRBJ2-2, with TRBD2 as a possible D gene (7 bases). The CDR3 has 15 amino acids. In germline, CDR1 is MNHEY, CDR2 SMNVEV (reference sequence). V lost 3 bases and J 3 bases, leaving 11 bases between the germline ends. The CDR3 sequence: CASSFRGGYTGELFF. The DNA for the CDR3 is TGTGCCAGCAGTTTTCGCGGGGGCTACACCGGGGAGCTGTTTTTT.

As regards this clone: This same CDR3 is encoded by further DNA sequences in the sample. The rearrangement joins TRBV19 to TRBJ2-3; D is possibly TRBD1 (6 bases). The CDR3 loop spans 14 amino acids. CDR1 LNHDA and CDR2 SQIVND come from the germline V gene (reference sequence). The V gene lost 3 bases and the J gene lost 0 bases, with 7 bases spanning the gap. The CDR3 sequence: CASSMGQSTDTQYF. DNA of the CDR3: TGTGCCAGTAGTATGGGACAAAGCACAGATACGCAGTATTTT.

The chain couples TRBV7-2 to TRBJ2-1; TRBD2 might be the D (5 bases). Looked up from germline, CDR1 is SGHTA and CDR2 is FQGNSA. Trimming cost V 2 bases and J 9 bases, with 14 bases left between them. The CDR3 sequence is 14 residues long. CDR3 loop: CASSLILAKSEQFF. CDR3 DNA sequence: TGTGCCAGCAGCTTAATCCTAGCTAAGTCTGAGCAGTTCTTC.

The V gene is TRBV5-1, the J gene TRBJ2-5; 14 bases agree with TRBD2. CDR1 and CDR2 (germline): SGHRS, YFSETQ. Trimming removed 4 bases from V and 5 bases from J; junction bases left unmatched: 7. The CDR3 spans 16 residues. The CDR3 spells CASSETSGGAGETQYF. DNA of the CDR3: TGCGCCAGCAGCGAGACTAGCGGGGGGGCCGGTGAGACCCAGTACTTC.

The J gene is TRBJ1-1, the V gene TRBV5-5, with D uncertain. Germline loops: CDR1 SGHKS, CDR2 YYEKEE (reference sequence). Trimming took off 0 bases at V and 5 bases at J, with 8 bases between the two ends. The CDR3 runs 13 residues. The CDR3 coding sequence is TGTGCCAGCAGCTTGGTAGCGGGTACTGAAGCTTTCTTT. It yields the protein CASSLVAGTEAFF.

J is TRBJ1-6 and V is TRBV6-5, with TRBD1 identical over 9 bases. Trimming at V came to 10 bases and at J to 13 bases, leaving 5 bases not matched to a gene. The CDR3 length is 11 residues. Germline V CDR1 and CDR2: MNHEY, SVGAGI. The CDR3 DNA reads as TGTGCCACCCGGGACAGGGAGCCCCTCCACTTT. Protein product: CATRDREPLHF.

The CDR3, as DNA: TGTGCCAGCAGCCTGGACAGGGTCGCTTTCTATGGCTACACCTTC. Translating it yields CASSLDRVAFYGYTF. The chain links TRBV4-2 to TRBJ1-2, with 8 bases identical to TRBD1. The germline CDR1 and CDR2 sequences are LGHNA and YNFKEQ. CDR3 length: 15 residues. With 4 bases clipped from V and 4 bases from J, the junction kept 8 bases outside the gene matches.

The V gene is TRBV18, the J gene TRBJ2-7, with a possible D match to TRBD1 (6 bases). V was trimmed by 8 bases and J by 0 bases, leaving 17 bases between them. The CDR3 is made up of 15 amino acids. Per the germline V gene, CDR1 is KGHSH and CDR2 is LQKENI. The CDR3 region has the DNA TGTGCCAGCCCCGCGGCCGGACAGAGCTCCTACGAGCAGTACTTC. It translates to CASPAAGQSSYEQYF.

The rearrangement links TRBV28 to TRBJ2-7; 8 nucleotides align to TRBD1. J gave up 5 bases and V 5 bases, and 8 bases lay outside the gene matches. The CDR3 covers 14 residues. Germline lookup yields CDR1 MDHEN and CDR2 SYDVKM. As DNA, the CDR3 is TGTGCCAGCAGTCAAACAGGGGGGTTCGACGAGCAGTACTTC. Translation gives CASSQTGGFDEQYF.

The chain has TRBV18 and TRBJ1-1; TRBD1 aligns across 7 bases. The V gene's germline CDR1 is KGHSH and CDR2 LQKENI. This CDR3 contains 15 residues. The junction had 5 bases not matched to a gene; V was cut back by 3 bases and J by 1 base. The chain's CDR3 is CASSPRTGWNTEAFF. CDR3 sequence (DNA): TGTGCCAGCTCACCCCGGACAGGCTGGAACACTGAAGCTTTCTTT.

This chain joins TRBV19 and TRBJ1-1; D is undetermined. CDR3 length: 13 residues. Germline lookup yields CDR1 LNHDA and CDR2 SQIVND (reference sequence). Trimming left V 10 bases short and J 5 bases short, with 17 bases between. Here the CDR3 DNA reads TGTGCCACCTCCCGCCGGGAGACGACTGAAGCTTTCTTT. Translation: CATSRRETTEAFF.